This T cell receptor beta chain was profiled in a study of blood T cell repertoires in COVID-19. Participants came from roughly 24 US areas, aged roughly 18 to 89 years. Assignment of participants to cohorts was predicated upon participant-reported clinical history. Recovered status in Cohort 3 required two negative PCRs, clearance, or symptom resolution. This clone was observed a handful of times. The germline CDR1 and CDR2 sequences are SGHNT and YENEEA. The V and J ends lost 0 bases and 7 bases respectively, with 10 bases between them. The CDR3 spans 15 residues. Source study methods: Counts of nucleated cells, estimated from reference gene primer amplification, were obtained. The repertoire was sequenced with immunoSEQ multiplex PCR; TCRdb's copy has only in-frame clones and lacks some. The V and J calls and clone size were taken over from that table, and D and trimming were inferred from the DNA. The top ten clones hold 6.8% of a sample with about 220,000 clones, roughly 84% of them seen once.

The sample was PBMCs or T cells enriched from blood (not recorded which). The V and J genes are TRBV11-3 and TRBJ1-6; D remains unclear. This TCR came from a woman aged 40 to 50 who had recovered from COVID-19. This CDR3 reads CASSLERVLNSPLHF. For the CDR3, the DNA is TGTGCCAGCAGCTTAGAGAGGGTATTGAATTCACCCCTCCACTTT.